A selection of T cell receptor beta chains follows, all from one sample in a study of radiotherapy plus CTLA-4 blockade in lung cancer. Sequencing used immunoSEQ multiplex PCR; TCRdb keeps in-frame clones, though not all of them. Seen here are approximately 110,000 clones, approximately 80% observed once, and the top ten hold roughly 3.1%. This material consisted of peripheral blood, taken from a patient treated with radiotherapy plus ipilimumab. The source is a human donor with non-small cell lung cancer that progressed on radiotherapy plus ipilimumab. Some clones in this sample may be carry-over from other donors' samples. Each CDR3 is given with its conserved first and last residue. D genes are given only for firm matches. Clone size, where shown, is once, few, many, or a class for clones that have expanded.

j_call,clone_size,v_call,d_call,cdr3_nt,cdr3_aa
TRBJ1-1,once,TRBV18,TRBD1,TGTGCCAGCTCAGCGACAGGGGGAGGTACTGAAGCTTTCTTT,CASSATGGGTEAFF
TRBJ2-1,NA,TRBV5-1,TRBD2,TGCGCCAGCAGTCAACTTACAAGCGGGGATTACAATGAGCAGTTCTTC,CASSQLTSGDYNEQFF
TRBJ2-3,NA,TRBV18,NA,TGTGCCAGCTCACCTACGACCCGCACAGATACGCAGTATTTT,CASSPTTRTDTQYF
TRBJ1-2,few,TRBV7-2,NA,TGTGCCAGCAGCTTAGATGGATTAAGGGGTGGCTACACCTTC,CASSLDGLRGGYTF
TRBJ2-3,few,TRBV7-2,TRBD2,TGTGCCAGCAGCCGGGCCGTCGGACTAGCAACCGATACGCAGTATTTT,CASSRAVGLATDTQYF
TRBJ2-7,once,TRBV7-8,NA,TGTGCCAGCAGCTTAGCGTCATGGGCAGGGGAGCAGTACTTC,CASSLASWAGEQYF
TRBJ2-6,once,TRBV14,NA,TGTGCCAGCAGCCAGGGCTTCGCCTCTGGGGCCAACGTCCTGACTTTC,CASSQGFASGANVLTF
TRBJ2-7,NA,TRBV11-1,NA,TGTGCCAGCAGCCCCTCGGGGGGCAGCGAGCAGTACTTC,CASSPSGGSEQYF
TRBJ2-2,NA,TRBV6-1,TRBD1,TGTGCCAGCCCAAACAGGGGAAGAGGGGAGCTGTTTTTT,CASPNRGRGELFF
TRBJ1-2,once,TRBV10-3,TRBD1,TGTGCCATCAGTGAGTCTCGACAGGGGGCGCTCTATGGCTACACCTTC,CAISESRQGALYGYTF
TRBJ2-1,NA,TRBV18,NA,TGTGCCAGCTCACCACCAGAGGGGGGCTACAATGAGCAGTTCTTC,CASSPPEGGYNEQFF
TRBJ1-2,NA,TRBV25-1,NA,TGTGCCAGCAGCCCCAGTCCTGGGTATGGCTACACCTTC,CASSPSPGYGYTF
TRBJ2-5,NA,TRBV5-4,NA,TGTGCCAGCAGCTTGGCCGGAGGGAGAGAGACCCAGTACTTC,CASSLAGGRETQYF
TRBJ1-2,once,TRBV6-5,TRBD1,TGTGCCAGCAGTTACATGGTTGGGACAGGGGTTGGAGGCTACACCTTC,CASSYMVGTGVGGYTF
TRBJ2-7,few,TRBV5-1,NA,TGCGCCAGCAGCAGAACGACCAGCTCCTACGAGCAGTACTTC,CASSRTTSSYEQYF
TRBJ2-3,few,TRBV4-2,NA,TGTGCCAGCAGCCAAGACAGATACAGCACAGATACGCAGTATTTT,CASSQDRYSTDTQYF
TRBJ1-6,few,TRBV12-5,NA,TGTGCTAGTGGTTCGAAGGGGAATTCACCCCTCCACTTT,CASGSKGNSPLHF
TRBJ1-5,NA,TRBV2,NA,TGTGCCAGCAATGAACAGGGATTCAATCAGCCCCAGCATTTT,CASNEQGFNQPQHF
TRBJ2-2,NA,TRBV18,TRBD2,TGTGCCAGCTCACCACCTGCTAGCGGGGGCACCGGGGAGCTGTTTTTT,CASSPPASGGTGELFF
TRBJ2-2,NA,TRBV7-2,NA,TGTGCCAGCAGCTTAGAAGCCACTAACACCGGGGAGCTGTTTTTT,CASSLEATNTGELFF
TRBJ2-1,NA,TRBV6-1,NA,TGTGCCAGCAGTGGCCTCTACAATGAGCAGTTCTTC,CASSGLYNEQFF
TRBJ2-2,NA,TRBV7-2,NA,TGTGCCAGCAGCCCTGACAGAGTTTCGCACACCGGGGAGCTGTTTTTT,CASSPDRVSHTGELFF
TRBJ2-3,NA,TRBV18,NA,TGTGCCAGCTCACCACCGGGGGCGGTAGATACGCAGTATTTT,CASSPPGAVDTQYF
TRBJ2-7,NA,TRBV6-5,TRBD1,TGTGCCAGCAGTTACTCGCAGGGGGCGCGCCCCTACGAGCAGTACTTC,CASSYSQGARPYEQYF
TRBJ1-1,NA,TRBV7-2,NA,TGTGCCAGCAGCTTGCACATGAACACTGAAGCTTTCTTT,CASSLHMNTEAFF
TRBJ1-5,NA,TRBV5-6,NA,TGTGCCAGCAGCTTGGGGGGTGATCAGCCCCAGCATTTT,CASSLGGDQPQHF
TRBJ2-5,NA,TRBV7-3,NA,TGTGCCAGCAGCGCCCATTGGGGGGAGACCCAGTACTTC,CASSAHWGETQYF
TRBJ1-3,NA,TRBV13,NA,TGTGCCAGCAGCTTAGGGGATATGTCGCGGGGAAACACCATATATTTT,CASSLGDMSRGNTIYF
TRBJ2-7,once,TRBV6-1,TRBD2,TGTGCCAGCAGTGTTGCCGGGACTAGCGGATTCAGCTACGAGCAGTACTTC,CASSVAGTSGFSYEQYF
TRBJ2-3,NA,TRBV5-1,TRBD2,TGCGCCAGCAGCTTGCCTACGGGGGGAAGCACAGATACGCAGTATTTT,CASSLPTGGSTDTQYF
TRBJ1-4,NA,TRBV9,NA,TGTGCCAGCAGCCCACCCAGGGGCACGGAGGCAACTAATGAAAAACTGTTTTTT,CASSPPRGTEATNEKLFF
TRBJ2-2,NA,TRBV18,TRBD2,TGTGCCAGCTCACCATTACCAAGGACTAGCGGGGGAATGACCGGGGAGCTGTTTTTT,CASSPLPRTSGGMTGELFF
TRBJ2-7,NA,TRBV19,NA,TGTGCCAGTAGTTCATTCTACTCCTACGAGCAGTACTTC,CASSSFYSYEQYF
TRBJ1-2,NA,TRBV5-5,NA,TGTGCCAGCAGCATGCCGGGAGACAGTGGCTACACCTTC,CASSMPGDSGYTF
TRBJ2-7,NA,TRBV10-3,NA,TGTGCCATCAGTGATCATTGGCAGGGCCCCTACGAGCAGTACTTC,CAISDHWQGPYEQYF
TRBJ2-3,NA,TRBV7-7,NA,TGTGCTAGCAGCTTAGACCTGGCAGATACGCAGTATTTT,CASSLDLADTQYF
TRBJ2-3,once,TRBV7-2,NA,TGTGCCAGCAGCTTAGACCTCGTCGCCAGGAATACAGATACGCAGTATTTT,CASSLDLVARNTDTQYF
TRBJ2-7,NA,TRBV15,NA,TGTGCCACCAGCAAACCGGGGGGCGGGTACGAGCAGTACTTC,CATSKPGGGYEQYF
TRBJ2-5,NA,TRBV5-4,NA,TGTGCCAGCAGCGCCTGGGACAAATCTGGCCAAGAGACCCAGTACTTC,CASSAWDKSGQETQYF
TRBJ2-1,NA,TRBV5-4,TRBD2,TGTGCCAGCAGCAAGGGACTAGCGGGGCCCTTCAATGAGCAGTTCTTC,CASSKGLAGPFNEQFF
TRBJ2-6,NA,TRBV9,NA,TGTGCCAGCAGCGCGAAAGGGGCTGCCTCTGGGGCCAACGTCCTGACTTTC,CASSAKGAASGANVLTF
TRBJ1-1,few,TRBV5-1,NA,TGCGCCAGCAGCGTACAGTCGCAATTGAACACTGAAGCTTTCTTT,CASSVQSQLNTEAFF
TRBJ1-1,NA,TRBV7-9,TRBD1,TGTGCCAGCAGCGGACAGGGAAGGATGACCACTGAAGCTTTCTTT,CASSGQGRMTTEAFF
TRBJ2-5,NA,TRBV5-1,NA,TGCGCCAGCAGCTTGGAGAGTGGCGGTCAAGGGACCCAGTACTTC,CASSLESGGQGTQYF
TRBJ2-3,once,TRBV15,TRBD2,TGTGCCACCAGCAGCCATAGCGGGGGATCAGATACGCAGTATTTT,CATSSHSGGSDTQYF
TRBJ1-5,NA,TRBV2,NA,TGTGCCAGCAGCCGATCGAGGGGCAATCAGCCCCAGCATTTT,CASSRSRGNQPQHF